This TCR beta chain appears in the sequencing data of a study of spatial heterogeneity in lung cancer. General study points: Intratumoral expanded alpha and beta TCR counts were found to track tumor mutation counts.

This CDR3 spans 15 amino acids. V lost 4 bases to trimming and J lost 5 bases, with 17 bases between them. Germline CDR1 SGHTA, CDR2 FQGNSA. In TCRdb, the 5' RACE reads were re-called with MiXCR into one record per CDR3 protein. The sample includes roughly 4,000 distinct CDR3 sequences, approximately 15% seen only once; the top ten take roughly 23%. This clonotype was seen many times. Its antigen remains unidentified. Noted time point: sample taken at primary tumor resection. The TCR comes from a female donor with early-stage non-small cell lung cancer. The sample consisted of lung tumor tissue, taken at surgery. The chain couples TRBV7-2 to TRBJ2-5, with a tentative D call TRBD1 (6 bases). CDR3 residues: CASSSRRSQGETQYF. CDR3 DNA: TGTGCCAGCAGCTCCCGAAGGTCCCAGGGGGAGACCCAGTACTTC. The variable domain in full, with the rest retrieved from reference TRBV7-2 and TRBJ2-5, is GAGVSQSPSNKVTEKGKDVELRCDPISGHTALYWYRQSLGQGLEFLIYFQGNSAPDKSGLPSDRFSAERTGGSVSTLTIQRTQQEDSAVYLCASSSRRSQGETQYFGPGTRLLVL.